The 30 T cell receptor beta chains below all came from one sample that was sequenced in a study of identical twins. One entry per CDR3 protein, called by TCRdb with MiXCR from the 5' RACE reads. The sample records about 220,000 distinct CDR3 sequences, less than 8% being singletons. Separately, the same data were catalogued under a study of yellow fever vaccine responses in identical twins.

Sequencing was done on a sample of memory (CD45RO+) T cells sorted from blood. All receptors derive from a woman under 30 in good health.

This clonotype was seen ten or more times. CDR3 coding DNA: TGTGCCAGCAGCTTAGGGGAGAGCACTACAGATACGCAGTATTTT. Residues: CASSLGESTTDTQYF. This chain links TRBV7-2 with TRBJ2-3, with a tentative D call TRBD2 (5 bases). The CDR3 has 15 amino acids. Trimming took 1 base from V and 3 from J, leaving 11 bases between them. Germline V gene data show CDR1 as SGHTA and CDR2 as FQGNSA.

V gene TRBV5-4 combines with J gene TRBJ2-5; D gene uncertain. Germline V gives CDR1 SGHNT, CDR2 YYREEE (reference sequence). Trimming took off 1 base at V and 2 bases at J, with 6 bases between the two ends. CDR3 length equals 13 residues. The chain's CDR3 is CASSLLSQETQYF. The CDR3 DNA is TGTGCCAGCAGCTTGCTCTCGCAAGAGACCCAGTACTTC.

In this sample, this clonotype turned up a few times. The chain combines TRBV10-3 with TRBJ2-5; 12 nucleotides align to TRBD2. Germline values: CDR1 ENHRY, CDR2 SYGVKD. With 2 bases clipped from V and 6 bases from J, the junction kept 4 bases outside the gene matches. This CDR3 is built from 15 residues. The CDR3 reads CAISELTSGSQTQYF. CDR3 sequence (DNA): TGTGCCATCAGTGAGCTGACTAGCGGGAGTCAGACCCAGTACTTC.

The V gene is TRBV20-1, the J gene TRBJ2-1, with 11 bases lining up with TRBD2. Germline assignment: CDR1 DFQATT and CDR2 SNEGSKA (reference sequence). CDR3 length: 12 residues. The CDR3 bases are TGCGGGGGGACTAGCGGAGGAAATGAGCAGTTCTTC. It yields the protein CGGTSGGNEQFF.

The chain employs TRBV29-1 and TRBJ2-2; TRBD1 agrees at 8 bases. This CDR3 has 15 amino acids. Germline trimming cut 6 bases from V and 0 bases from J; bases unmatched to any gene: 6. Germline loops: CDR1 SQVTM, CDR2 ANQGSEA. CDR3 nucleotides: TGCAGCGTAGTTAGACAGGGGACGAACACCGGGGAGCTGTTTTTT. This codes for CSVVRQGTNTGELFF.

This clonotype was counted at least ten times. This sequence joins TRBV6-4 and TRBJ2-3, with D perhaps matching TRBD2 (7 bases). In germline, CDR1 is MRHNA, CDR2 SNTAGT. Trimming removed 6 bases from V and 4 bases from J, with 29 bases in between. This CDR3 contains 19 residues. This CDR3 reads CASSSLIPGGRGTSDTQYF. CDR3 DNA sequence: TGTGCCAGCAGCTCCCTCATACCCGGGGGGAGGGGGACCTCAGATACGCAGTATTTT.

This clonotype has just a few counts. The chain joins TRBV2 to TRBJ2-5, with TRBD2 matching over 11 bases. Germline assignment: CDR1 SNHLY and CDR2 FYNNEI. The V gene end was trimmed by 7 bases and the J gene end by 3 bases; junction bases not matched to a gene: 7. The CDR3 consists of 15 residues. This chain's CDR3 is CASTALAGGEETQYF. The CDR3, as DNA: TGTGCCAGCACCGCGTTAGCGGGGGGGGAAGAGACCCAGTACTTC. Filled out from reference TRBV2 and TRBJ2-5, the complete variable domain reads EPEVTQTPSHQVTQMGQEVILRCVPISNHLYFYWYRQILGQKVEFLVSFYNNEISEKSEIFDDQFSVERPDGSNFTLKIRSTKLEDSAMYFCASTALAGGEETQYFGPGTRLLVL.

The sample holds many counts of this clonotype. The germline gene is not matched at one end of the junction; a read error may be the cause. The chain links TRBV7-2 to TRBJ2-3, with 12 nucleotides matching TRBD2. The germline V gene encodes CDR1 SGHTA and CDR2 FQGNSA. CDR3 size: 16 residues. Written as DNA, the CDR3 is TGCGCCAGCAGCTTGGGGCTAGCGGGAGGGGCAGATACGCAGTATTTT. Its translation: CASSLGLAGGADTQYF.

This clonotype was observed at least ten times. This chain connects TRBV2 to TRBJ1-2; 7 nucleotides match TRBD1. The CDR3 runs to 15 residues. V lost 6 bases to trimming and J lost 2 bases; unmatched junction nucleotides: 9. CDR1 and CDR2 (germline): SNHLY, FYNNEI. CDR3 sequence reads: CASRRRGGENYGYTF. In DNA form, the CDR3 reads TGTGCCAGCAGGAGAAGAGGGGGCGAAAACTATGGCTACACCTTC.

Remarks on this clonotype: One base away lies a much larger clone, so this may be a sequencing read error. The V call is TRBV4-3, the J call TRBJ2-2; D remains unclear. CDR1 LGHNA and CDR2 YSLEER come from the germline V gene. This CDR3 is built from 14 residues. The CDR3 is CASSPTVVTGQLFF. As DNA, the CDR3 is TGCGCCAGCAGCCCGACCGTAGTAACCGGGCAGCTGTTTTTT.

V and J are TRBV6-1 and TRBJ1-5, with a tentative D call TRBD1 (5 bases). The CDR3 is 15 amino acids. V gave up 8 bases and J gave up 1 base, with 15 bases separating them. Germline CDR1 and CDR2: MNHNS and SASEGT. CDR3 region: CASGPTTGSNQPQHF. CDR3 nucleotides: TGTGCCAGCGGTCCCACTACAGGAAGCAATCAGCCCCAGCATTTT.

The sample holds many counts of this clonotype. This chain uses TRBV20-1 with TRBJ1-5; 7 bases align to TRBD1. The CDR3 runs to 16 residues. Looked up from germline, CDR1 is DFQATT and CDR2 is SNEGSKA (reference sequence). Trimming took 2 bases from V and 1 from J; bases not matched to a gene: 8. For the CDR3, the DNA is TGCAGTGCTAGATCCAGGGGGGGTGGGAGCAATCAGCCCCAGCATTTT. As protein: CSARSRGGGSNQPQHF.

The rearrangement joins TRBV9 to TRBJ2-4, with D unclear. There are 14 residues in the CDR3. V was cut by 2 bases and J by 4 bases, with 10 bases left in between. Per germline, CDR1 SGDLS and CDR2 YYNGEE. CDR3 DNA sequence: TGTGCCAGCAGCGTTGCAGAAACAAAAAACATTCAGTACTTC. Its translation: CASSVAETKNIQYF.

The table lists this clonotype with a few counts. This chain connects TRBV5-5 to TRBJ1-5; D not certain. The CDR3 is 15 residues long. CDR1 SGHKS and CDR2 YYEKEE come from the germline V gene (reference sequence). Trimming shortened V by 0 bases and J by 0 bases, and 7 bases separated the two germline ends. The DNA of the CDR3 is TGTGCCAGCAGCTTGGACTCGGGTAGCAATCAGCCCCAGCATTTT. This sequence encodes CASSLDSGSNQPQHF.

This sequence joins TRBV12-3 or TRBV12-4 and TRBJ2-6; TRBD1 matches 9 bases. Trimming cost V 2 bases and J 0 bases; bases outside gene matches: 5. CDR3 length: 18 residues. DNA for the CDR3: TGTGCCAGCAGTTTAAGGGGGACAGGGCACTCTGGGGCCAACGTCCTGACTTTC. It yields the protein CASSLRGTGHSGANVLTF.

This clonotype was found many times. The V and J genes are TRBV20-1 and TRBJ2-3, with TRBD2 identical over 10 bases. CDR1 and CDR2 (germline): DFQATT, SNEGSKA (reference sequence). The CDR3 has 15 amino acids. V trimming: 4 bases; J trimming: 10 bases; junction bases outside the gene matches: 14. The CDR3 sequence: CSANSLAGGSGAQYF. For the CDR3, the DNA is TGCAGTGCTAACTCCTTAGCGGGGGGATCCGGGGCGCAGTATTTT.

A few counts support this clonotype. This rearrangement joins TRBV4-3 to TRBJ1-1, with D unclear. Germline CDR1 LGHNA, CDR2 YSLEER. V shed 0 bases and J shed 6 bases, with 11 bases lying between them. The CDR3 spans 14 residues. The CDR3 loop reads CASSQERRTSEAFF. CDR3 coding DNA: TGCGCCAGCAGCCAAGAACGGAGGACGTCTGAAGCTTTCTTT.

This clonotype turned up a few times. The CDR3 is CSASPGGGYEQYF. DNA for the CDR3: TGCAGTGCTAGCCCAGGGGGCGGCTACGAGCAGTACTTC. The chain combines TRBV20-1 with TRBJ2-7; 8 bases line up with TRBD1. V lost 3 bases and J lost 3; bases outside the gene matches: 4. CDR1 is DFQATT, CDR2 SNEGSKA, per germline (reference sequence). The CDR3 consists of 13 residues.

In its sample, this clonotype was seen many times. V is TRBV2 and J is TRBJ2-1, with unresolved D. Germline CDR1 reads SNHLY; CDR2 reads FYNNEI. V was shortened by 3 bases and J by 4 bases, with 4 bases between the two germline ends. The CDR3 loop spans 12 amino acids. The CDR3 reads CASSDRYNEQFF. DNA for the CDR3: TGTGCCAGCAGTGACCGATACAATGAGCAGTTCTTC.

The chain links TRBV20-1 to TRBJ1-5; D gene unclear. This CDR3 has 12 amino acids. CDR1 is DFQATT and CDR2 is SNEGSKA in the germline V gene (reference sequence). V gave up 6 bases and J gave up 8 bases, with 14 bases separating them. CDR3 coding DNA: TGCAGTGCCCCGGCCCTACCCGAGCCCCAGCATTTT. Translation: CSAPALPEPQHF.

This clonotype was observed a handful of times. The junction departs from germline at one end; a sequencing error may be responsible. The chain links TRBV6-2 or TRBV6-3 to TRBJ2-7; the match to TRBD1 covers 9 bases. From germline, CDR1 is MNHEY and CDR2 SVGEGT. The CDR3 contains 13 residues. The CDR3 DNA sequence: TGTGCCAGCAGTTACTCGACTTCTCGACAGGGGGACTTC. It translates to CASSYSTSRQGDF.

This clonotype was seen many times. The rearrangement uses TRBV20-1 and TRBJ1-5; unclear D gene. The CDR3 length is 14 residues. The ends were cut back, 6 bases at V and 0 bases at J, with 12 bases in the middle. Germline V lookup: CDR1 DFQATT, CDR2 SNEGSKA (reference sequence). The CDR3 coding sequence is TGCAGTGCCAGACGAGACCATAGCAATCAGCCCCAGCATTTT. This gives the protein CSARRDHSNQPQHF.

V gene TRBV15 combines with J gene TRBJ2-1; D gene ambiguous. The CDR3 is made up of 13 amino acids. The germline gives CDR1 LNHNV, CDR2 YYDKDF (reference sequence). Deletions cut 0 bases from V and 10 bases from J, with 10 bases between. In nucleotides, the CDR3 is TGTGCCACCAGCAGAGATAGAGGCCTAGAGCAGTTCTTC. Encoded protein: CATSRDRGLEQFF.

V gene TRBV7-8 combines with J gene TRBJ2-5, with TRBD2 matching 8 bases. Germline assignment: CDR1 SGHVS and CDR2 FQNEAQ. The V gene end was trimmed by 1 base and the J gene end by 5 bases; junction bases not matched to a gene: 6. This CDR3 is built from 15 residues. The CDR3 loop reads CASSLDGGASETQYF. The DNA for the CDR3 is TGTGCCAGCAGCTTAGACGGGGGGGCTTCCGAGACCCAGTACTTC.

In its sample, this clonotype was seen a few times. The rearrangement links TRBV20-1 to TRBJ2-5; no definite D call. Germline CDR1 DFQATT, CDR2 SNEGSKA (reference sequence). Trimming removed 5 bases at V and 2 bases at J, with 9 bases between. The CDR3 runs to 12 residues. CDR3 loop: CSASQLQETQYF. The CDR3 coding sequence is TGCAGTGCTTCACAATTACAAGAGACCCAGTACTTC.

This clonotype has ten or more counts. J is TRBJ1-1 and V is TRBV10-3; no clear D. This CDR3 spans 11 amino acids. Trimming removed 3 bases at V and 2 bases at J, with 1 base between. The V gene's germline CDR1 is ENHRY and CDR2 SYGVKD. DNA for the CDR3: TGTGCCATCAGTGACAACACTGAAGCTTTCTTT. This sequence encodes CAISDNTEAFF.

This clonotype has more than one count but fewer than ten. The chain couples TRBV11-2 to TRBJ2-5, with 10 bases aligning to TRBD1. V lost 3 bases, J lost 6 bases, and 7 bases stayed unmatched. This CDR3 has 15 residues. Germline loops: CDR1 SGHAT, CDR2 FQNNGV. In DNA form, the CDR3 reads TGTGCCAGCAGCTTCCCCGGACAGGGGGAGAAGACCCAGTACTTC. Its protein is CASSFPGQGEKTQYF.

This clonotype was seen ten or more times. V gene TRBV20-1 combines with J gene TRBJ2-7; D is possibly TRBD1 (7 bases). The CDR3 is 13 amino acids. Germline lookup yields CDR1 DFQATT and CDR2 SNEGSKA (reference sequence). Trimming shortened V by 8 bases and J by 1 base, and 15 bases separated the two germline ends. The CDR3 loop is CSCRGDLSYEQYF. In nucleotides, the CDR3 is TGCAGTTGCAGGGGGGACCTATCCTACGAGCAGTACTTC.

This clonotype turned up a few times. V is TRBV11-2 and J is TRBJ2-2, with a weak D call TRBD2 (5 bases). The germline CDR1 and CDR2 sequences are SGHAT and FQNNGV. Trimming removed 4 bases at V and 1 base at J, with 13 bases between. This CDR3 spans 16 amino acids. CDR3 amino acids: CASSSTISGNTGELFF. CDR3 nucleotides: TGTGCCAGCAGCTCCACTATAAGCGGGAACACCGGGGAGCTGTTTTTT. The full variable domain, with the rest looked up from reference TRBV11-2 and TRBJ2-2, is EAGVAQSPRYKIIEKRQSVAFWCNPISGHATLYWYQQILGQGPKLLIQFQNNGVVDDSQLPKDRFSAERLKGVDSTLKIQPAKLEDSAVYLCASSSTISGNTGELFFGEGSRLTVL.

This clonotype was counted ten times or more. The V and J genes are TRBV5-1 and TRBJ2-7; TRBD2 agrees at 10 bases. The trim removed 0 bases at V and 2 bases at J, leaving 5 bases unmatched. This CDR3 region has 16 residues. Germline V CDR1 and CDR2: SGHRS, YFSETQ. CDR3 amino acids: CASSLEPSGSPYEQYF. CDR3 coding DNA: TGCGCCAGCAGCTTGGAGCCTAGCGGGAGCCCCTACGAGCAGTACTTC.